This TCR beta chain was recorded in a study of blood T cell repertoires in COVID-19 (dated by TCRdb to 2018 to 2021). At the level of the whole study: The collaborator samples originated in the United States, Italy and Spain and spanned the acute and convalescent phases of COVID-19. Where available, HLA class I and class II types were taken from metadata supplied by the sample provider and were not determined by assay-based typing. The repertoires were made available in a free public database intended to serve as a resource for research on the immune response to SARS-CoV-2. The dataset comprised deeply sampled blood TCRbeta repertoires from subjects exposed to, actively infected with, or recovered from COVID-19. Samples came from the ongoing ImmuneRACE study (first 160 participants) plus 1,254 subjects from 6 global collaborators. The material from the prospective study consisted of cDNA or gDNA derived from T cells, B-cell-depleted T cells, or PBMCs. A de-identified subject ID, COVID-19 status, age in years and sex were almost always included in the sample metadata.

On this clone itself: The antigen it binds to is not known. No per-base quality is available; no much larger clone lies one base away.

The immunoSEQ Assay, a bias-controlled multiplex PCR, was used to amplify TCRbeta CDR3 regions from genomic DNA. As for how the authors treated the data: Nucleated cell counts per sample were estimated from amplification of reference gene primers within the assay. To quantify the absolute abundance of each unique TCRbeta CDR3 rearrangement, sequence reads were collapsed and filtered. Productive Simpson clonality was computed per sample as the square root of Simpson's diversity index over productive rearrangements. Here the immuneACCESS table is served through TCRdb, limited to in-frame sequences with V and J called. Missing clones are a known gap in these copies; in checked studies unresolved V genes cover under half, and the rest lacks a known reason. V and J calls plus clone size are reproduced from that table; the DNA served to infer D and trimming. In all, the sample holds around 140,000 clones, and approximately 85% of those were seen once. The ten largest clones take up roughly 3.4% of the sample.

Participants in the prospective study were enrolled through a virtual design, were aged about 18 to 89 years, and lived in some 24 United States geographic areas. In the prospective study, cohorts were assigned on the basis of participant-reported clinical history obtained from a screening survey and a study questionnaire. Mobile phlebotomists in the prospective study collected whole blood, serum and a nasopharyngeal or oropharyngeal swab from every participant. Prospective study participants could optionally give additional blood draws and questionnaires over an approximately two-month period. Before DNA extraction, prospective study blood samples were shipped either frozen or at room temperature. At the junction V is shortened by 10 bases and J by 4 bases; bases outside the gene matches: 6. Counted from cysteine to phenylalanine, this CDR3 has 12 amino acids. Only the CDR3 DNA is retained, 36 bases long and in frame from the first base. Based on the germline V gene (reference sequence), the CDR1 and CDR2 sequences are LNHDA and SQIVND.

What the work shows at the level of the full study, not this receptor alone: How much clinical and demographic metadata was included differed by source and by participant, and the metadata was provided uncurated.

The TCR was taken from a woman aged 50 to 60 with acute COVID-19. The chain joins TRBV19 to TRBJ1-2, with TRBD1 matching 7 junction bases. Sequenced input: PBMCs or T cells enriched from blood (not recorded which). The CDR3 region: CATGDRPYGYTF. The DNA sequence is TGTGCCACCGGGGACAGACCCTATGGCTACACCTTC. Outside the CDR3, residues come from the reference TRBV19 and TRBJ1-2 proteins, so the full variable domain is: DGGITQSPKYLFRKEGQNVTLSCEQNLNHDAMYWYRQDPGQGLRLIYYSQIVNDFQKGDIAEGYSVSREKKESFPLTVTSAQKNPTAFYLCATGDRPYGYTFGSGTRLTVV.